The rows below give T cell receptor beta chains drawn from one sample of a study of a mutant IDH1 vaccine in newly diagnosed glioma. Measured with immunoSEQ multiplex PCR; TCRdb has only the in-frame clones, and not every one. The sample includes tens of thousands of clones, 83% seen only once; the top ten take roughly 6.8%. The sample consisted of PBMCs, taken from a glioma patient treated with radiotherapy, temozolomide or both. These receptors were collected from a woman aged 50 to 60 with glioma. The conserved cysteine and the conserved F or W are not part of the CDR3 here. A D gene is named only where the DNA matches it firmly.

>-|TRBJ1-1|TRBV28
ASTNHPRGAF
>-|TRBJ1-1|TRBV29-1
SVESGANTEAF
>-|TRBJ2-6|TRBV11-3
ASSPRQGWGGTGANVLT
>TRBD1|TRBJ2-5|TRBV9
ASSARGETQY
>TRBD1|TRBJ2-3|TRBV6-4
ASRSRWTGFSSTDTQY
>TRBD2|TRBJ2-2|TRBV27
ASSAAGANTGELF
>-|TRBJ2-7|TRBV6-5
ASSYFRGSYEQY
>TRBD1|TRBJ1-2|TRBV15
ATSRGPQGDIYGYT
>-|TRBJ2-2|TRBV29-1
SVARGTGELF
>TRBD2|TRBJ2-1|TRBV14
ASSQEGLAGGYNEQF
>-|TRBJ2-6|TRBV19
ASSWELAGANVLT
>-|TRBJ1-2|TRBV5-6
ASSLVSDGWGYGYT
>-|TRBJ2-1|TRBV7-2
ASSLASSTREQF
>-|TRBJ2-7|TRBV4-2
ASSPISGRADSYEQY
>-|TRBJ2-3|TRBV7-2
ASSLALGVGDTQY
>-|TRBJ1-2|TRBV9
ASSGYGYT
>-|TRBJ1-2|TRBV19
ASTPTGGINGYT
>-|TRBJ1-2|TRBV7-9
ASDATVLYGYT
>TRBD1|TRBJ2-7|TRBV7-2
ASSFTGTASYEQY
>-|TRBJ1-2|TRBV4-1
ASSHQGNYGYT
>TRBD1|TRBJ1-5|TRBV5-4
ASSLDRGSQPQH